This TCR beta chain was recovered during a study of blood T cell repertoires in COVID-19 (dated by TCRdb to 2019 to 2021). Concerning the study at large: Samples from collaborators originated in the United States, Italy and Spain and spanned both the acute and convalescent phases of COVID-19. Where available, HLA class I and class II types were obtained from metadata supplied by the sample provider rather than from assay-based typing. The dataset comprised deeply sampled blood TCRbeta repertoires from subjects exposed to, actively infected with, or recovered from COVID-19. The repertoires were made available in a free public database intended to serve as a resource for research on the immune response to SARS-CoV-2. The sample metadata nearly always contained a de-identified subject ID, COVID-19 status, age in years and sex. The material from the prospective study consisted of cDNA or gDNA derived from T cells, B-cell-depleted T cells, or PBMCs. The samples were drawn from the first 160 participants of the ongoing ImmuneRACE study and from 950 to 1,500 subjects provided by 6 global collaborators.

The immunoSEQ Assay, a bias-controlled multiplex PCR, was used to amplify TCRbeta CDR3 regions from genomic DNA. On the authors' methods: The number of nucleated cells in each sample was estimated by amplification of reference gene primers within the assay. To quantify the absolute abundance of each unique TCRbeta CDR3 rearrangement, sequence reads were collapsed and filtered. For each sample, productive Simpson clonality was calculated as the square root of Simpson's diversity index over productive rearrangements. TCRdb mirrors the immuneACCESS table, restricted to in-frame sequences. Some clones are absent from its copies; in checked studies, under half trace to an unresolved V gene, and the reason for the others is unknown. The DNA was the basis for D and trimming; V, J and clone size are from that table. This sample holds about 270,000 clones; 75% to 90% were observed only once. The ten largest clonotypes hold about 12% of the sample.

Cut back by 0 bases and 8 bases, the V and J ends lie 4 bases apart. CDR3 length: 11 amino acids, cysteine to phenylalanine. The retained sequence is limited to the CDR3, 33 bases, with the frame set at the first base. The germline V gene sets CDR1 to ENHRY and CDR2 to SYGVKD. In regard to this clone: The antigen it binds to is not known. No per-base quality is available; no much larger clone lies one base away.

One collaborating source in Seattle enrolled patients during active infection and followed them longitudinally through the course of disease. Collaborating institutions collected whole blood in K2EDTA tubes following their own protocols. For TCRbeta analysis, collaborator samples were shipped as frozen whole blood, as isolated PBMCs, or as DNA extracted from either sample type. What the authors observed across the whole study: The amount of clinical and demographic metadata varied by source and participant and was provided uncurated.

What was sequenced was peripheral blood. The chain joins TRBV10-3 to TRBJ1-2; the D gene lacks a confident call. The origin of this receptor is a woman in her 70s with COVID-19, enrolled during active disease. The encoded CDR3 is CAISESRGYTF. The nucleotides are TGTGCCATCAGTGAGTCGAGGGGCTACACCTTC.